These 2 T cell receptor beta chains came from one sample sequenced in a study of PD-1 blockade in classical Hodgkin lymphoma. As for time point: cycle 4 day 1 (C4D1), after around six weeks of nivolumab. Brentuximab vedotin exposure varied, and every patient relapsed after autologous stem cell transplantation. This table comes from immunoSEQ multiplex PCR, and its TCRdb copy is limited to in-frame clones, with some not included. The repertoire includes roughly 100,000 clones, approximately 89% of them detected once, and 15% to 20% sits in the top ten. Sequencing used peripheral blood mononuclear cells (PBMCs), obtained before the fourth cycle of nivolumab. The receptors originated from a human donor with classical Hodgkin lymphoma.

The CDR3 sequence is CASATLDTNTEAFF. In DNA form, the CDR3 reads TGTGCTAGTGCCACCCTCGACACGAACACTGAAGCTTTCTTT. The chain recombines TRBV12-5 with TRBJ1-1, with no clear D. The V gene's germline CDR1 is LGHNT and CDR2 FRNRAP. V was trimmed by 7 bases and J by 1 base, leaving 13 bases between them. This CDR3 comprises 14 residues.

The J gene is TRBJ2-5, the V gene TRBV5-4; weak D call: TRBD1 (5 bases). Looked up from germline, CDR1 is SGHNT and CDR2 is YYREEE (reference sequence). The germline V and J ends were trimmed by 0 bases and 5 bases, with 14 bases remaining between them. The CDR3 consists of 15 residues. In nucleotides, the CDR3 is TGTGCCAGCAGCTTGGTGGAATCTGCAGGGGAGACCCAGTACTTC. Translating it yields CASSLVESAGETQYF.